This TCR beta chain comes out of a study of blood T cells in healthy people across ages. About the study: Template-switching capture recovered about one barcoded beta molecule per two T cells.

The authors ran a second PCR of roughly 6 to 11 cycles using a sample-barcoded 5' primer and a J-beta primer mix. TCRdb reanalysed the 5' RACE reads using MiXCR and keeps one entry per CDR3 protein. Found here are hundreds of thousands of distinct CDR3 sequences, around 41% of them singletons; the top ten hold approximately 31%. Total RNA extraction produced at least 5.5 micrograms (per sample) for the study. This clonotype has at least ten counts. What it recognizes is unknown. The CDR3 loop spans 16 amino acids. Germline-derived CDR1 and CDR2 are SGDLS and YYNGEE. V gave up 1 base and J gave up 3 bases, with 16 bases separating them. The study's findings and limits: Relative to aged donors, long-lived donors carried more naive CD4+ cells and displayed higher diversity. Across samples, TCR beta diversity tracked strongly with naive T cell percentage.

The receptor was isolated from a man older than 75 in good health. The V gene is TRBV9, the J gene TRBJ1-1; D remains ambiguous. What was sequenced was blood. CDR3 sequence reads: CASSVIRIGRYTEAFF. CDR3 DNA: TGTGCCAGCAGCGTAATCAGAATAGGGAGGTACACTGAAGCTTTCTTT. The full variable domain, its missing parts supplied by reference TRBV9 and TRBJ1-1, is DSGVTQTPKHLITATGQRVTLRCSPRSGDLSVYWYQQSLDQGLQFLIQYYNGEERAKGNILERFSAQQFPDLHSELNLSSLELGDSALYFCASSVIRIGRYTEAFFGQGTRLTVV.